This entry is about one T cell receptor beta chain. V shed 1 base and J shed 5 bases, with 8 bases lying between them. Germline CDR1 SEHNR, CDR2 FQNEAQ (reference sequence). This CDR3 contains 13 residues. The sample comes from a study of cytomegalovirus exposure and HLA in healthy donors. Both 60 Vbeta primers and 13 Jbeta primers went into the PCR. Data came from immunoSEQ multiplex PCR; TCRdb stores just in-frame clones and leaves some out. The ten most abundant clones cover roughly 8% of a sample with 35,000 to 45,000 clones. Sequenced input: PBMCs. This receptor was obtained from a male donor in good health and CMV-seronegative. The V call is TRBV7-9, the J call TRBJ1-1, with D tentatively TRBD1 (5 bases). The CDR3 sequence is CASSLGGATEAFF. The CDR3 DNA is TGTGCCAGCAGCTTAGGCGGGGCAACTGAAGCTTTCTTT.